This T cell receptor beta chain comes out of a study of prognosis after radiotherapy for stage I lung cancer. Looking at the study overall: Enrolled patients had stage I non-small cell lung cancer and entered the cohort between 2018 and January 2019. Whole-study results and caveats: It was not determined whether the expanded TCR clones were tumor-specific. Reportedly, the usage of TRBV and TRBJ genes was not the same in patients with and without metastases. Patients with distant metastases had lower Shannon entropy after stereotactic body radiation therapy.

Genomic DNA was the source, and TCR beta CDR3 was amplified from it by two-round multiplex PCR. First-round PCR, the initial amplification, used primers specific to each TRBV and TRBJ gene. MiXCR, applied by TCRdb to the multiplex PCR reads, yields one record per CDR3 protein. Seen here are around 59,000 distinct CDR3 sequences, more than 20% observed once, and the top ten hold 7.5%. Worth noting for this clonotype: What it binds is unknown. Only one base separates this from a far larger clonotype, so it likely reflects a read error.

V lost 6 bases to trimming and J lost 3 bases, with 15 bases between them. CDR3 size: 15 residues. The germline gives CDR1 SNHLY, CDR2 FYNNEI. The rearrangement links TRBV2 to TRBJ1-5, with D perhaps matching TRBD1 (5 bases). The sequence came from a donor aged 50 or older with non-small cell lung cancer. This specimen was PBMCs, taken before or after stereotactic body radiation therapy (not recorded which). The CDR3 loop reads CASRGGTVPNQPQHF. The DNA for the CDR3 is TGTGCCAGCAGGGGCGGGACGGTGCCCAATCAGCCCCAGCATTTT. The full variable domain, completed using reference TRBV2 and TRBJ1-5, is EPEVTQTPSHQVTQMGQEVILRCVPISNHLYFYWYRQILGQKVEFLVSFYNNEISEKSEIFDDQFSVERPDGSNFTLKIRSTKLEDSAMYFCASRGGTVPNQPQHFGDGTRLSIL.